This TCR beta chain was sequenced during a study of blood T cell repertoires in COVID-19. Per the germline V gene, CDR1 is SEHNR and CDR2 is FQNEAQ (reference sequence). J gave up 6 bases and V 5 bases, and 16 bases lay outside the gene matches. The CDR3 sequence is 18 residues long. TCRdb's table, derived via immunoSEQ multiplex PCR, lists solely in-frame clones and lacks some. The repertoire has around 130,000 clones, more than 75% of them found once; the top ten carry 3.9%. The chain uses TRBV7-9 and TRBJ2-7, with TRBD2 matching over 13 bases. This clonotype was sampled from a man between 60 and 75 years old with acute or convalescent COVID-19. Sequenced material: peripheral blood. The CDR3 spells CASSAGTSGIFGKGEQYF. CDR3 DNA: TGTGCCAGCAGCGCCGGGACTAGCGGGATCTTCGGAAAAGGCGAGCAGTACTTC. Supplemented by reference TRBV7-9 and TRBJ2-7, the full variable domain reads DTGVSQNPRHKITKRGQNVTFRCDPISEHNRLYWYRQTLGQGPEFLTYFQNEAQLEKSRLLSDRFSAERPKGSFSTLEIQRTEQGDSAMYLCASSAGTSGIFGKGEQYFGPGTRLTVT.